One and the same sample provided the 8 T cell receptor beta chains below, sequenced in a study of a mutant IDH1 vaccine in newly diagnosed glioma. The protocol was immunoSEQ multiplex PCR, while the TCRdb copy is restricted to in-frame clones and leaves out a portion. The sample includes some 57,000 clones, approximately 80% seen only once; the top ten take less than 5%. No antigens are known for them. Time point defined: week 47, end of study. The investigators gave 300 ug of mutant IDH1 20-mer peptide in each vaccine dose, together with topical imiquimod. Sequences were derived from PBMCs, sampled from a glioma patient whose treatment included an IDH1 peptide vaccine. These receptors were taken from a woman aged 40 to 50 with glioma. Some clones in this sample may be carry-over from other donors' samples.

The CDR3 reads CASAFRDSAYEQYF. DNA for the CDR3: TGTGCCAGCGCTTTCCGGGACAGCGCCTACGAGCAGTACTTC. This chain uses TRBV2 with TRBJ2-7; the match to TRBD1 covers 7 bases. The CDR3 length is 14 residues. CDR1 and CDR2 from the germline V gene are SNHLY and FYNNEI. The V segment lost 8 bases and the J segment 2 bases; nucleotides outside the gene matches: 9.

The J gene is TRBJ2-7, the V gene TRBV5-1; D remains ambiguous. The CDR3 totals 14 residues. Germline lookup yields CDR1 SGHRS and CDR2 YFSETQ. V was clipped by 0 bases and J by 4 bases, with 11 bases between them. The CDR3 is CASSLAPLVYEQYF. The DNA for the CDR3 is TGCGCCAGCAGCTTGGCGCCCCTAGTTTACGAGCAGTACTTC.

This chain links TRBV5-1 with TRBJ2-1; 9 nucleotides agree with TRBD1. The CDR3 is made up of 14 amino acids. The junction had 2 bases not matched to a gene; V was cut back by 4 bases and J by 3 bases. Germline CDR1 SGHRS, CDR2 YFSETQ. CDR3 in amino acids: CASSTGQGYNEQFF. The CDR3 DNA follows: TGCGCCAGCAGCACGGGACAGGGCTACAATGAGCAGTTCTTC.

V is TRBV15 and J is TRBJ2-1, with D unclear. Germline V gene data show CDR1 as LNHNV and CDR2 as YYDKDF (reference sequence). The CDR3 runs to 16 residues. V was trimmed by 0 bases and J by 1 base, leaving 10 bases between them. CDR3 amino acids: CATSRDRLLSYNEQFF. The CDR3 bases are TGTGCCACCAGCAGAGACAGGCTTTTATCCTACAATGAGCAGTTCTTC.

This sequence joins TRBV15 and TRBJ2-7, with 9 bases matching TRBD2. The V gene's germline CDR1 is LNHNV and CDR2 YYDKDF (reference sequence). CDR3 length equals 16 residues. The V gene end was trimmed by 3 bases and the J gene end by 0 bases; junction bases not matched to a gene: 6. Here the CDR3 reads CATSRERGAYSYEQYF. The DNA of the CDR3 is TGTGCCACCAGCAGGGAGCGGGGGGCCTACTCCTACGAGCAGTACTTC.

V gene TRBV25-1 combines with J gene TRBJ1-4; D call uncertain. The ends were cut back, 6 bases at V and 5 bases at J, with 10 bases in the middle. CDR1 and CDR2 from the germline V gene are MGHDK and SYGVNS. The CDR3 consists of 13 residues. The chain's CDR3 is CASRRGKNEKLFF. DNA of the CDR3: TGTGCCAGCAGGAGAGGTAAGAATGAAAAACTGTTTTTT.

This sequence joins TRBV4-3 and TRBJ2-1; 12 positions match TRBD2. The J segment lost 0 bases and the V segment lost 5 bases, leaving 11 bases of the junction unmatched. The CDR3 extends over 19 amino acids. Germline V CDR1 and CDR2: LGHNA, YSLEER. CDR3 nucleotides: TGCGCCAGCAGCTTCCCCACACTAGCGGGGGGCGGCTCCTACAATGAGCAGTTCTTC. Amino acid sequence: CASSFPTLAGGGSYNEQFF.

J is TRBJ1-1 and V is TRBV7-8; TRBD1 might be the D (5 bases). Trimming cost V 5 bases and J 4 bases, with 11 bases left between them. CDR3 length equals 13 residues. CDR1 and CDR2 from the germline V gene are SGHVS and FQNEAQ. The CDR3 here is CASSRGVRTEAFF. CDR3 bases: TGTGCCAGCAGCCGGGGGGTCCGCACTGAAGCTTTCTTT.